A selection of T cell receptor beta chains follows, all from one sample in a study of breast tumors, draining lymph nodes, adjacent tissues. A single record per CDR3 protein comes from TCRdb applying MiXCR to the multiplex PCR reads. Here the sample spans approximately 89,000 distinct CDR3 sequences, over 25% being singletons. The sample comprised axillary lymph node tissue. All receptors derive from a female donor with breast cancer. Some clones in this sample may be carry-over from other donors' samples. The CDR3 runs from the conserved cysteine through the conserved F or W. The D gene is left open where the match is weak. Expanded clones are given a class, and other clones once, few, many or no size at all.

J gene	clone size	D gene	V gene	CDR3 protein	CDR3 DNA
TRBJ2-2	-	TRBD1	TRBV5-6	CASSLYRGRAGELFF	TGTGCCAGCAGCTTATACAGGGGGCGCGCCGGGGAGCTGTTTTTT
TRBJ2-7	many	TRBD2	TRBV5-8	CASSLELAGAYEQYF	TGTGCCAGCAGCTTGGAGCTAGCGGGGGCCTACGAGCAGTACTTC
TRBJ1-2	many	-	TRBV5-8	CASSGRDGGSYGYTF	TGTGCCAGCAGCGGGAGAGATGGAGGTAGCTATGGCTACACCTTC
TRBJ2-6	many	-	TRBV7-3	CASSMTGTGVAGANVLTF	TGTGCCAGCAGCATGACCGGGACGGGCGTTGCTGGGGCCAACGTCCTGACTTTC
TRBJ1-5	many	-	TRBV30	CAWGTVREQPQHF	TGTGCCTGGGGGACGGTAAGGGAACAGCCCCAGCATTTT
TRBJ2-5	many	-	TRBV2	CASSFQETQYF	TGTGCCAGCAGTTTCCAAGAGACCCAGTACTTC
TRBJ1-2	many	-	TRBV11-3	CASSQDSVGGYTF	TGTGCCAGCAGCCAGGACAGTGTAGGTGGCTACACCTTC
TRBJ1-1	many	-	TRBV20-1	CSAYIRGRTEAFF	TGCAGTGCTTATATTAGGGGGAGGACTGAAGCTTTCTTT
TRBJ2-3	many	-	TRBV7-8	CASSLVVLTGRKADTQYF	TGTGCCAGCAGCTTAGTCGTTCTGACGGGGAGAAAGGCAGATACGCAGTATTTT
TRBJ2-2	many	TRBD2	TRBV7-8	CASSLGEAGVRTGELFF	TGTGCCAGCAGCTTAGGGGAAGCGGGAGTCCGCACCGGGGAGCTGTTTTTT
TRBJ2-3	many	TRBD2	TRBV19	CASQTSGGTDTQYF	TGTGCCAGCCAGACTAGCGGGGGGACAGATACGCAGTATTTT
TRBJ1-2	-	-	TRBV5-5	CASSLEAAGYTF	TGTGCCAGCAGCTTGGAGGCAGCCGGATACACCTTC
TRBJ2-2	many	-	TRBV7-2	CASSLVGASTGELFF	TGTGCCAGCAGCTTAGTTGGGGCAAGCACCGGGGAGCTGTTTTTT
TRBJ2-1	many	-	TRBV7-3	CASGLGPQTNEQFF	TGTGCCAGCGGCTTAGGGCCCCAAACCAATGAGCAGTTCTTC
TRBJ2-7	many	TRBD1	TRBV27	CASSFGTGSSYEQYF	TGTGCCAGCAGTTTCGGGACAGGGAGTTCCTACGAGCAGTACTTC
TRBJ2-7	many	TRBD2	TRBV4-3	CASSQDLREDPYEQYF	TGCGCCAGCAGCCAAGATCTCCGGGAGGACCCCTACGAGCAGTACTTC
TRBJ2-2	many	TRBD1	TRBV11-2	CASSLGQGLETGELFF	TGTGCCAGCAGCTTGGGACAGGGGCTGGAAACCGGGGAGCTGTTTTTT
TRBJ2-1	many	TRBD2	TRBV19	CASSMVTSGNNEQFF	TGTGCCAGTAGTATGGTGACTAGCGGGAACAATGAGCAGTTCTTC
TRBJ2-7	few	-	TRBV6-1	CASSQDGGGGLYEQYF	TGTGCCAGCAGTCAAGACGGGGGAGGGGGTTTGTACGAGCAGTACTTC
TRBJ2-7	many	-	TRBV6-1	CASSDSRYDGYEQYF	TGTGCCAGCAGTGATTCACGCTACGACGGGTACGAGCAGTACTTC
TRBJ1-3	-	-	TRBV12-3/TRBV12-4	CANSQTGNTIYF	TGTGCCAACAGTCAGACGGGAAACACCATATATTTT
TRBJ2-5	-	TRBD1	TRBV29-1	CSVETGAQETQYF	TGCAGCGTTGAGACAGGGGCCCAAGAGACCCAGTACTTC
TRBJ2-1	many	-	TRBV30	CAWSGGYNEQFF	TGTGCCTGGAGTGGAGGTTACAATGAGCAGTTCTTC
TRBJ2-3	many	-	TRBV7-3	CASGEGAGDTQYF	TGTGCCAGTGGGGAGGGGGCGGGAGATACGCAGTATTTT
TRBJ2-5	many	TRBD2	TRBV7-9	CAIEGLATTQYF	TGTGCCATCGAAGGACTAGCAACGACCCAGTACTTC
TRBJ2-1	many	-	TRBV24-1	CATSGANEQFF	TGTGCCACCAGTGGGGCCAATGAGCAGTTCTTC
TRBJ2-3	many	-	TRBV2	CASSDFTDTQYF	TGTGCCAGCAGTGACTTCACAGATACGCAGTATTTT
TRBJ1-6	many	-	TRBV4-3	CASSQASRQRNSPLHF	TGCGCCAGCAGCCAAGCTTCTCGGCAGAGGAATTCACCCCTCCACTTT
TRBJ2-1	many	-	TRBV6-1	CASRRGTNEQFF	TGTGCCAGCAGACGCGGAACCAATGAGCAGTTCTTC
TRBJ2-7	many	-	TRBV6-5	CASSHSSIRGNYEQYF	TGTGCCAGCAGTCACTCTTCGATTAGGGGAAACTACGAGCAGTACTTC
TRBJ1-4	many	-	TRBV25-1	CASSGAGGSNEKLFF	TGTGCCAGCAGTGGCGCGGGGGGGTCTAATGAAAAACTGTTTTTT
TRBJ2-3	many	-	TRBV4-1	CASSQEQGVNTQYF	TGCGCCAGCAGCCAAGAACAGGGCGTAAATACGCAGTATTTT
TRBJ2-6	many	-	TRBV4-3	CASSQDPWGANVLTF	TGCGCCAGCAGCCAAGACCCTTGGGGGGCCAACGTCCTGACTTTC
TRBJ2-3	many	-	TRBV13	CASSATRLGTDTQYF	TGTGCCAGCAGCGCAACTAGACTAGGGACAGATACGCAGTATTTT
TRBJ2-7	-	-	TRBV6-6	CASSPRGDSYEQYF	TGTGCCAGCTCACCCCGGGGCGACTCCTACGAGCAGTACTTC
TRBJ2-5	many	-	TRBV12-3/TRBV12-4	CASSPTGPMKTQYF	TGTGCCAGCAGCCCTACAGGGCCTATGAAGACCCAGTACTTC
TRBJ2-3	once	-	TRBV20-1	CSAPKGWGTDTQYF	TGCAGTGCCCCGAAAGGGTGGGGCACAGATACGCAGTATTTT
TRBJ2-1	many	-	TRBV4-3	CASSHPGGLGEQFF	TGCGCCAGCAGCCATCCCGGCGGTTTGGGGGAGCAGTTCTTC
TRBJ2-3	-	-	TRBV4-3	CASSRGGGGTSTDTQYF	TGCGCCAGCAGCCGCGGAGGGGGGGGAACTAGCACAGATACGCAGTATTTT
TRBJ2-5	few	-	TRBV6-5	CASTPRDQQETQYF	TGTGCCAGCACTCCCCGGGACCAGCAAGAGACCCAGTACTTC
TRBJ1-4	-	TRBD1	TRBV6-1	CASIEGASYNEKLFF	TGTGCCAGCATAGAGGGGGCCTCCTACAATGAAAAACTGTTTTTT
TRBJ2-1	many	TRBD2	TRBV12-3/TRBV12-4	CASRQSSGRELEQFF	TGTGCCAGCAGACAATCTAGCGGGAGAGAGCTTGAGCAGTTCTTC
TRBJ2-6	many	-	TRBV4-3	CASSQEFSSSGANVLTF	TGCGCCAGCAGCCAAGAATTCTCATCCTCTGGGGCCAACGTCCTGACTTTC
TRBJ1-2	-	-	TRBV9	CASSVWPPGDGVSCGYTF	TGTGCCAGCAGCGTTTGGCCCCCAGGGGACGGGGTGTCCTGTGGCTACACCTTC
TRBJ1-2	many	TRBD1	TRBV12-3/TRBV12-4	CASSLGQGRGYTF	TGTGCCAGCAGTTTAGGACAGGGGAGGGGCTACACCTTC
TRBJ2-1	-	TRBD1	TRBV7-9	CASSRQGPMGEQFF	TGTGCTAGCAGCCGACAGGGACCTATGGGTGAGCAGTTCTTC
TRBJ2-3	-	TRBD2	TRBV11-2	CASSSNSGVGFDTQYF	TGTGCCAGCAGCTCTAATAGCGGGGTTGGTTTCGATACGCAGTATTTT
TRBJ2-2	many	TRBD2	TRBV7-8	CASSLSTSGVPGELFF	TGTGCCAGCAGCTTATCCACTAGCGGGGTTCCCGGGGAGCTGTTTTTT
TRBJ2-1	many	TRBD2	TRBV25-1	CASSGGLADYNEQFF	TGTGCCAGCAGTGGCGGACTAGCGGACTACAATGAGCAGTTCTTC
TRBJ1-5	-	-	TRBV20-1	CGASKGIDRTNQPQHF	TGCGGTGCTAGCAAGGGAATAGACAGGACCAATCAGCCCCAGCATTTT